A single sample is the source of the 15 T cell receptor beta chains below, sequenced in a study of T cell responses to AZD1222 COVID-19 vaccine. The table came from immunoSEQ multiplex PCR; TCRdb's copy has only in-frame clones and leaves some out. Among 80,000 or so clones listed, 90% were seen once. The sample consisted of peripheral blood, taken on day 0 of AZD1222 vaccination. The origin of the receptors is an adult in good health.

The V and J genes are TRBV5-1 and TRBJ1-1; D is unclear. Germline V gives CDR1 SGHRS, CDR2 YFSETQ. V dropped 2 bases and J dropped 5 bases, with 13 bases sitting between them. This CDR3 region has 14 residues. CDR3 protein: CASSLNTARTEAFF. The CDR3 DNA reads TGCGCCAGCAGCTTAAATACAGCAAGGACTGAAGCTTTCTTT.

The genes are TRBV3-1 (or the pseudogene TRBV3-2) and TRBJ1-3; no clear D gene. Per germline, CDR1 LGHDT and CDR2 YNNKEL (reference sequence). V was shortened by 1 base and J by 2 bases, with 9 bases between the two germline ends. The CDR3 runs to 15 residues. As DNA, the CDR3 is TGTGCCAGCAGCCAAGGTTTGACGGCTGGAAACACCATATATTTT. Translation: CASSQGLTAGNTIYF.

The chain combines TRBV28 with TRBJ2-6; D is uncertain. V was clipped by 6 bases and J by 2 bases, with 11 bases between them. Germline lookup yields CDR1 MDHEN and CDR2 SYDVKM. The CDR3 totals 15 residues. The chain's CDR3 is CASSFADPGANVLTF. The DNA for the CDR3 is TGTGCCAGCAGCTTCGCAGACCCTGGGGCCAACGTCCTGACTTTC.

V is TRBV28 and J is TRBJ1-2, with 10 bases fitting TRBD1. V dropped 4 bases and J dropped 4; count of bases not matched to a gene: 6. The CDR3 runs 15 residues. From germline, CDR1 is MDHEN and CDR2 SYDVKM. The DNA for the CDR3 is TGTGCCAGCAGTTCCCTCCGGACAGGGGGCTATGGCTACACCTTC. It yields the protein CASSSLRTGGYGYTF.

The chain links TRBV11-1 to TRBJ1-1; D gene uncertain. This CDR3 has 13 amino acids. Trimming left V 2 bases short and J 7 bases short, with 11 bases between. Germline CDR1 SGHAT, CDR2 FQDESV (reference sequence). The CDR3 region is CASSLRIRVEAFF. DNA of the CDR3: TGTGCCAGCAGCTTAAGGATCCGGGTTGAAGCTTTCTTT.

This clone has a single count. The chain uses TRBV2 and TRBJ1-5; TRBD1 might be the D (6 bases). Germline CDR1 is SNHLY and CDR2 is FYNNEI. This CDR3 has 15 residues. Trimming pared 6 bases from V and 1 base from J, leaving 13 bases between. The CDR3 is CASRRGAPSNQPQHF. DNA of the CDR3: TGTGCCAGCAGGAGGGGGGCGCCGAGCAATCAGCCCCAGCATTTT.

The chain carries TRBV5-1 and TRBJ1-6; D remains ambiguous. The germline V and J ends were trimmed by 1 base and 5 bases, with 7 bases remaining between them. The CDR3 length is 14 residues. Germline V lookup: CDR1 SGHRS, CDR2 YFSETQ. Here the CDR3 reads CASSLNGNNSPLHF. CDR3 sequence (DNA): TGCGCCAGCAGCTTGAACGGGAATAATTCACCCCTCCACTTT.

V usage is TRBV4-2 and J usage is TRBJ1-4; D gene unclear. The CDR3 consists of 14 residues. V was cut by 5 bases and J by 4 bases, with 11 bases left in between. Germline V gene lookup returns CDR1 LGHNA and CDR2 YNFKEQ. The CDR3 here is CASSVQILNEKLFF. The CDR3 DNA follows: TGTGCCAGCAGCGTACAAATCCTTAATGAAAAACTGTTTTTT.

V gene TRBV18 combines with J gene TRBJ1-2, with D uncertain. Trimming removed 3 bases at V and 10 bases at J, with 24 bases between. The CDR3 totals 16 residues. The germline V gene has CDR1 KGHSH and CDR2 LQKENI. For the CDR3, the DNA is TGTGCCAGCTCACCCCCCGGGTCCAGGCAAGCTTTTCTCTACACCTTC. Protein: CASSPPGSRQAFLYTF.

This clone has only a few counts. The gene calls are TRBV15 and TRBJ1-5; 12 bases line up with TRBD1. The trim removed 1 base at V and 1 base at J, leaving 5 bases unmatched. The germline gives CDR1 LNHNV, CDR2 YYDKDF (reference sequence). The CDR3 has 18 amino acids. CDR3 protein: CATSRGGTGGWSNQPQHF. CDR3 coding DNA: TGTGCCACCAGCAGAGGAGGGACAGGGGGCTGGAGCAATCAGCCCCAGCATTTT.

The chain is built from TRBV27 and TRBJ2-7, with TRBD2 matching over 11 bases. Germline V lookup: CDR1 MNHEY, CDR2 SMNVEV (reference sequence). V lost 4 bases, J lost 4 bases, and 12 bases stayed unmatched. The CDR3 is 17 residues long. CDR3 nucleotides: TGTGCCAGCAGTTCCCCGGTCCGACTAGCGGGGCTTTACGAGCAGTACTTC. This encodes CASSSPVRLAGLYEQYF.

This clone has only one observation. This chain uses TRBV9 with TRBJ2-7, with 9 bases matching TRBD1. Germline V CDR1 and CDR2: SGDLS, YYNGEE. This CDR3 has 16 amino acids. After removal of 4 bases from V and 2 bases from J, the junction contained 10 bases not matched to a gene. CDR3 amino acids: CASSRGSGTGPYEQYF. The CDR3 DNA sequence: TGTGCCAGCAGCCGAGGCTCCGGGACAGGGCCCTACGAGCAGTACTTC.

The CDR3: CASSGRDSRTDTQYF. CDR3 nucleotides: TGTGCCAGCAGTGGCCGGGACAGTCGCACAGATACGCAGTATTTT. V is TRBV2 and J is TRBJ2-3, with TRBD1 matching 7 bases. Germline V gene data show CDR1 as SNHLY and CDR2 as FYNNEI. The V and J ends lost 4 bases and 1 base, in that order; junction bases with no gene match: 5. The CDR3 spans 15 residues. Full variable domain (rest looked up from reference TRBV2 and TRBJ2-3): EPEVTQTPSHQVTQMGQEVILRCVPISNHLYFYWYRQILGQKVEFLVSFYNNEISEKSEIFDDQFSVERPDGSNFTLKIRSTKLEDSAMYFCASSGRDSRTDTQYFGPGTRLTVL.

CDR3 sequence (DNA): TGTGCCAGCAGAAGATCCGGGACAGGAAGGGAAAAACTGTTTTTT. It yields the protein CASRRSGTGREKLFF. This sequence joins TRBV6-5 and TRBJ1-4, with TRBD1 matching over 8 bases. This CDR3 is 15 amino acids long. The ends lost 6 bases at V and 8 bases at J; junction bases unmatched: 11. CDR1 and CDR2 from the germline V gene are MNHEY and SVGAGI.

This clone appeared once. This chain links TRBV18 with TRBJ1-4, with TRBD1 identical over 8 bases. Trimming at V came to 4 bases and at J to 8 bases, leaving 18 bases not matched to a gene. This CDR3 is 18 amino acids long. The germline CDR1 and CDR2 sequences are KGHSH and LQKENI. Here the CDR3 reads CASSLGGYSTGVQEKLFF. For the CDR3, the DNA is TGTGCCAGCTCACTCGGAGGATACTCGACAGGGGTTCAAGAAAAACTGTTTTTT. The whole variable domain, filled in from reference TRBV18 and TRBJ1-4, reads NAGVMQNPRHLVRRRGQEARLRCSPMKGHSHVYWYRQLPEEGLKFMVYLQKENIIDESGMPKERFSAEFPKEGPSILRIQQVVRGDSAAYFCASSLGGYSTGVQEKLFFGSGTQLSVL.